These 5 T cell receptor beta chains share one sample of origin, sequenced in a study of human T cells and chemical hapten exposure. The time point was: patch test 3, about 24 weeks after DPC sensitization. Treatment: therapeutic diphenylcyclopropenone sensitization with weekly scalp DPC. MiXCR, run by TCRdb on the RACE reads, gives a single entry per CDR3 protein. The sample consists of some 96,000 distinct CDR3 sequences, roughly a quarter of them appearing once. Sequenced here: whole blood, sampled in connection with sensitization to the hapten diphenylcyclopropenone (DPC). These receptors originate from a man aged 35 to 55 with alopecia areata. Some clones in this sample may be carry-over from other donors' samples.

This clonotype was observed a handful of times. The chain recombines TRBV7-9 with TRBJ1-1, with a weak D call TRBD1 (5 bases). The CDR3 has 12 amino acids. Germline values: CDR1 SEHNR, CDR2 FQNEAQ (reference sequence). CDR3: CAIFAGGEAAFF. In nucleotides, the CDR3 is TGTGCAATATTTGCGGGGGGAGAAGCGGCTTTCTTT.

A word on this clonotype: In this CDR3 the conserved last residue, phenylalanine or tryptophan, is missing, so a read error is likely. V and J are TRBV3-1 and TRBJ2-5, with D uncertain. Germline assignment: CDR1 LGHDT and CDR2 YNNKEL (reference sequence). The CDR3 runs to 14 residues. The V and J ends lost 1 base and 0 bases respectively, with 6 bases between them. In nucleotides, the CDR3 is TGTGCCAGCAGCCAAGGGGCGAACCAAGAGACCCAGTACCTC. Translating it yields CASSQGANQETQYL.

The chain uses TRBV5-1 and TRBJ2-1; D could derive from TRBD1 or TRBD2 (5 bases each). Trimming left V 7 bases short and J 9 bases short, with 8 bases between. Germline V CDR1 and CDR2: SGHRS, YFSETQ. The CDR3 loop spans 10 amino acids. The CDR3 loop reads CASGDGEQFF. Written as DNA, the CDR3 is TGCGCCAGCGGGGACGGTGAGCAGTTCTTC.

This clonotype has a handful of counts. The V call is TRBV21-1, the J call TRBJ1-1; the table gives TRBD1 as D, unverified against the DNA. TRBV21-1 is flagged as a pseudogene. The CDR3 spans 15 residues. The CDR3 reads CASGTGTGVRAEAFF. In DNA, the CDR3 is TGTGCCAGCGGAACCGGGACAGGGGTTCGAGCTGAAGCTTTCTTT.

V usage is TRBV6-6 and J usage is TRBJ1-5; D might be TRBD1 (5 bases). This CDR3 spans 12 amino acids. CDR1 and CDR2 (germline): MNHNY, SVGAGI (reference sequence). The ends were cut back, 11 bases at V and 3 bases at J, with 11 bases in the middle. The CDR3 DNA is TGTGCCGGCGCACAGGCCAATCAGCCCCAGCATTTT. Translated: CAGAQANQPQHF.